These 26 T cell receptor beta chains were all obtained from the same sample, sequenced in a study of OX40 agonist ivuxolimab in advanced cancers. Receptors were amplified or captured by the immunoSEQ multiplex PCR assay. Entries here come from immuneACCESS through TCRdb and include only in-frame sequences with V and J called. Some clones fail to appear in such tables; in the studies checked, an unresolved V gene covers under half of the shortfall, and the cause of the remainder is unknown. This sample is represented by approximately 80,000 clones; around 85% of them were singletons. 0.61% of the sample lies in the top ten. The sequencing here drew on CD4+ or CD8+ T cells sorted from blood, taken in a trial of the OX40 agonist ivuxolimab. These TCRs come from an adult with an advanced solid tumor such as melanoma, head and neck, liver or kidney cancer.

The genes are TRBV7-9 and TRBJ2-3, with D uncertain. V dropped 1 base and J dropped 1 base, with 9 bases sitting between them. Germline CDR1 and CDR2: SEHNR and FQNEAQ (reference sequence). CDR3 length: 15 amino acids. The chain's CDR3 is CASSLGRSGTDTQYF. CDR3 coding DNA: TGTGCCAGCAGCTTAGGAAGGAGCGGCACAGATACGCAGTATTTT.

The chain carries TRBV7-6 and TRBJ2-5; D gene uncertain. Germline assignment: CDR1 SGHVS and CDR2 FNYEAQ. The germline V and J ends were trimmed by 3 bases and 2 bases, with 7 bases remaining between them. The CDR3 loop spans 13 amino acids. The CDR3 DNA sequence: TGTGCCAGCAGCTTCGGACGTCAAGAGACCCAGTACTTC. It specifies CASSFGRQETQYF.

This clone appeared once. The CDR3 protein is CASGGETQYF. The CDR3 DNA sequence: TGCGCCAGCGGCGGAGAGACCCAGTACTTC. The rearrangement uses TRBV5-1 and TRBJ2-5; D not certain. The CDR3 is 10 amino acids. CDR1 is SGHRS and CDR2 is YFSETQ in the germline V gene. Between the trimmed V and J ends, which lost 7 bases and 4 bases, there was a span of 5 bases.

There are a few counts of this clone. The chain is built from TRBV18 and TRBJ1-1; D not certain. Trimming shortened V by 6 bases and J by 2 bases, and 16 bases separated the two germline ends. This CDR3 comprises 15 residues. Germline lookup yields CDR1 KGHSH and CDR2 LQKENI. The CDR3 sequence is CASSDQARVNTEAFF. CDR3 in DNA: TGTGCCAGCTCCGATCAAGCGAGGGTTAACACTGAAGCTTTCTTT. The full variable domain, completed using reference TRBV18 and TRBJ1-1, is NAGVMQNPRHLVRRRGQEARLRCSPMKGHSHVYWYRQLPEEGLKFMVYLQKENIIDESGMPKERFSAEFPKEGPSILRIQQVVRGDSAAYFCASSDQARVNTEAFFGQGTRLTVV.

The chain joins TRBV11-2 to TRBJ2-5, with 8 bases that match TRBD1. Unmatched junction bases numbered 7, after V lost 5 bases and J lost 2 bases. CDR1 and CDR2 from the germline V gene are SGHAT and FQNNGV. This CDR3 comprises 15 residues. DNA for the CDR3: TGTGCCAGCAGCCCCGGACAGGGTTCACAAGAGACCCAGTACTTC. Translating it yields CASSPGQGSQETQYF.

V gene TRBV7-3 combines with J gene TRBJ2-1; a possible D gene is TRBD1 (6 bases). The ends were cut back, 5 bases at V and 1 base at J, with 15 bases in the middle. Germline CDR1 and CDR2: SGHTA and FQGTGA. This CDR3 contains 16 residues. CDR3 loop: CASSPLRQASYNEQFF. In DNA, the CDR3 is TGTGCCAGCAGCCCCCTGAGACAGGCTTCCTACAATGAGCAGTTCTTC.

CDR3 residues: CASSLNGGAGGEETQYF. CDR3 DNA: TGTGCCAGCAGCTTAAATGGGGGCGCGGGAGGGGAAGAGACCCAGTACTTC. This rearrangement joins TRBV7-2 to TRBJ2-5, with 9 bases lining up with TRBD2. The length of the CDR3 is 17 residues. J was trimmed by 3 bases and V by 2 bases; bases with no gene match: 10. Looked up from germline, CDR1 is SGHTA and CDR2 is FQGNSA.

This chain connects TRBV6-5 to TRBJ2-7; D call uncertain. Trimming stripped 4 bases from V and 4 bases from J, with 14 bases between. The CDR3 sequence is 14 residues long. Per germline, CDR1 MNHEY and CDR2 SVGAGI. CDR3 region: CASSSRAPLYEQYF. The CDR3 DNA follows: TGTGCCAGCAGTTCCCGGGCCCCATTGTACGAGCAGTACTTC.

The V and J genes are TRBV18 and TRBJ2-1; 8 nucleotides agree with TRBD2. From germline, CDR1 is KGHSH and CDR2 LQKENI. The CDR3 totals 18 residues. The junction had 8 bases not matched to a gene; V was cut back by 0 bases and J by 1 base. The CDR3: CASSPPGQAGVSYNEQFF. DNA for the CDR3: TGTGCCAGCTCACCACCAGGCCAAGCGGGGGTTTCCTACAATGAGCAGTTCTTC.

V is TRBV11-2 and J is TRBJ2-3; 11 bases map to TRBD2. The V and J ends lost 3 bases and 0 bases, in that order; junction bases with no gene match: 5. The CDR3 is 17 residues long. Per the germline V gene, CDR1 is SGHAT and CDR2 is FQNNGV. CDR3 in DNA: TGTGCCAGCAGCTTTACTAGCGGGGGATCTAGCACAGATACGCAGTATTTT. Its translation is CASSFTSGGSSTDTQYF.

Here the CDR3 reads CASIIEGPGATNEKLFF. The DNA of the CDR3 is TGTGCCAGCATCATTGAGGGGCCAGGTGCAACTAATGAAAAACTGTTTTTT. The genes are TRBV7-9 and TRBJ1-4; maybe TRBD1 (5 bases). Germline lookup yields CDR1 SEHNR and CDR2 FQNEAQ (reference sequence). The V gene lost 7 bases and the J gene lost 0 bases, with 18 bases spanning the gap. This CDR3 comprises 17 residues.

There are a few counts of this clone. This chain links TRBV7-9 with TRBJ1-1, with D possibly TRBD1 on 5 matching bases. The CDR3 consists of 14 residues. With 5 bases removed from V and 1 base from J, the gap between germline ends came to 11 bases. Germline values: CDR1 SEHNR, CDR2 FQNEAQ (reference sequence). CDR3 sequence: CASSPTTGNTEAFF. As DNA, the CDR3 is TGTGCCAGCAGCCCTACAACAGGGAACACTGAAGCTTTCTTT.

Remarks on this clone: Other DNA sequences in this sample translate to the same CDR3. The chain carries TRBV6-5 and TRBJ1-3, with 7 bases lining up with TRBD1. There are 15 residues in the CDR3. Germline-derived CDR1 and CDR2 are MNHEY and SVGAGI. Losses at the gene ends were 6 bases for V and 0 bases for J; bases not matched to a gene: 5. The CDR3 region has the DNA TGTGCCAGCAGCCGACAGGGTTACTCTGGAAACACCATATATTTT. Its translation: CASSRQGYSGNTIYF.

The chain is built from TRBV5-1 and TRBJ1-3; tentative D call: TRBD1 (6 bases). Germline V CDR1 and CDR2: SGHRS, YFSETQ. V gave up 4 bases and J gave up 2 bases, with 10 bases separating them. The CDR3 is 14 residues long. The CDR3: CASSRTVAGNTIYF. The CDR3 DNA reads as TGCGCCAGCAGCAGGACAGTGGCTGGAAACACCATATATTTT.

This sequence joins TRBV7-2 and TRBJ2-7; possible D gene TRBD2, 7 bases. Germline V gene data show CDR1 as SGHTA and CDR2 as FQGNSA. The CDR3 extends over 14 amino acids. The germline V and J ends were trimmed by 5 bases and 2 bases, with 13 bases remaining between them. DNA of the CDR3: TGTGCCAGCAGCGTTACGGGGGGCCCCTACGAGCAGTACTTC. Protein sequence: CASSVTGGPYEQYF.

The chain uses TRBV30 and TRBJ2-1, with a weak D call TRBD2 (5 bases). CDR1 is GTSNPN and CDR2 is SVGIG in the germline V gene (reference sequence). CDR3 length: 12 residues. V dropped 3 bases and J dropped 15 bases, with 18 bases sitting between them. This CDR3 reads CAWSIDREGRFF. In DNA form, the CDR3 reads TGTGCCTGGAGCATAGACCGGGAAGGAAGGTTCTTC.

This chain joins TRBV6-1 and TRBJ2-5; D tentatively fits TRBD1 or TRBD2 (5 bases each). Germline CDR1 is MNHNS and CDR2 is SASEGT. CDR3 length equals 15 residues. V dropped 0 bases and J dropped 4 bases, with 12 bases sitting between them. The CDR3 region has the DNA TGTGCCAGCAGTGAAGCACGGTCAGGGAGAGAGACCCAGTACTTC. This sequence encodes CASSEARSGRETQYF.

The CDR3 spells CAHRGISYNEQFF. CDR3 DNA sequence: TGTGCCCACAGAGGGATTTCCTACAATGAGCAGTTCTTC. The chain joins TRBV5-3 to TRBJ2-1, with D tentatively TRBD2 (5 bases). TRBV5-3 carries the ORF label, with uncertain function. The CDR3 is made up of 13 amino acids. Trimming stripped 10 bases from V and 1 base from J, with 12 bases between.

Points on this clone: The identical CDR3 is also encoded by other nucleotide sequences in the sample. V is TRBV4-1 and J is TRBJ1-1; the match to TRBD1 covers 7 bases. The CDR3 extends over 15 amino acids. Germline loops: CDR1 MGHRA, CDR2 YSYEKL. Germline trimming cut 4 bases from V and 4 bases from J; bases unmatched to any gene: 9. CDR3 region: CASSPRQGGGTEAFF. DNA of the CDR3: TGCGCCAGCAGCCCTCGACAGGGAGGGGGCACTGAAGCTTTCTTT.

The table lists this clone with a count of one. This rearrangement joins TRBV5-1 to TRBJ2-7, with no clear D. The germline V and J ends were trimmed by 4 bases and 6 bases, with 14 bases remaining between them. Germline V gene sequence: CDR1 SGHRS, CDR2 YFSETQ. This CDR3 region has 13 residues. This chain's CDR3 is CASSLPDQVEQYF. CDR3 nucleotide sequence: TGCGCCAGCAGCCTACCGGACCAGGTCGAGCAGTACTTC.

J is TRBJ2-3 and V is TRBV19; no reliable D call. This CDR3 contains 15 residues. CDR1 is LNHDA and CDR2 is SQIVND in the germline V gene (reference sequence). V dropped 4 bases and J dropped 3 bases, with 14 bases sitting between them. Here the CDR3 reads CASSKMKGWTDTQYF. DNA for the CDR3: TGTGCCAGTAGTAAAATGAAGGGATGGACAGATACGCAGTATTTT.

The genes are TRBV7-2 and TRBJ1-6; 9 bases agree with TRBD1. The length of the CDR3 is 15 residues. The germline V gene encodes CDR1 SGHTA and CDR2 FQGNSA. With 7 bases clipped from V and 8 bases from J, the junction kept 9 bases outside the gene matches. The CDR3 sequence: CASTPPGQGHSPLHF. The CDR3 nucleotides are TGTGCCAGCACCCCTCCGGGACAGGGTCATTCACCCCTCCACTTT.

This chain links TRBV9 with TRBJ2-3, with D hard to call. Germline V gene data show CDR1 as SGDLS and CDR2 as YYNGEE. V was cut by 1 base and J by 0 bases, with 9 bases left in between. The CDR3 spans 15 residues. The CDR3 DNA follows: TGTGCCAGCAGCGTATCCCGGGTTAGCACAGATACGCAGTATTTT. It specifies CASSVSRVSTDTQYF.

This clone has more than one count but fewer than ten. The chain uses TRBV5-1 and TRBJ2-3; 10 nucleotides agree with TRBD2. The V segment lost 6 bases and the J segment 4 bases; nucleotides outside the gene matches: 2. The germline V gene has CDR1 SGHRS and CDR2 YFSETQ. This CDR3 comprises 13 residues. CDR3 sequence (DNA): TGCGCCAGCAATCTAGCGGGGGCAGATACGCAGTATTTT. Protein product: CASNLAGADTQYF.

The chain carries TRBV12-5 and TRBJ1-1; D is unclear. The germline CDR1 and CDR2 sequences are LGHNT and FRNRAP. V lost 6 bases to trimming and J lost 0 bases, with 8 bases between them. The CDR3 runs 13 residues. For the CDR3, the DNA is TGTGCTAGTGGCTCCTCAATGAACACTGAAGCTTTCTTT. It translates to CASGSSMNTEAFF.

V is TRBV5-1 and J is TRBJ2-1, with 9 bases aligning to TRBD2. There are 15 residues in the CDR3. With 1 base clipped from V and 9 bases from J, the junction kept 8 bases outside the gene matches. CDR1 SGHRS and CDR2 YFSETQ come from the germline V gene. The CDR3, as DNA: TGCGCCAGCAGCTTGAGATCAACTAGCGGGTCTGAGCAGTTCTTC. It encodes CASSLRSTSGSEQFF.